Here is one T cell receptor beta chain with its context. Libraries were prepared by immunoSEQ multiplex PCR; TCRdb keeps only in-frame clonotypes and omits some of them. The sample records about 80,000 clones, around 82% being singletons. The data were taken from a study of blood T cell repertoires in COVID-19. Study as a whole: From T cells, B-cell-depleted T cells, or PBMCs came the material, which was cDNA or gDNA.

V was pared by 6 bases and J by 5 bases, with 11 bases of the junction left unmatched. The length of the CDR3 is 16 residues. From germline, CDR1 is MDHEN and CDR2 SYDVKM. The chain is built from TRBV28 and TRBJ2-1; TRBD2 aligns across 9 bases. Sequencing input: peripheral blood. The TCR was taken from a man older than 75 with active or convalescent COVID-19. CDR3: CASRNAGGAYDNEQFF. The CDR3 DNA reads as TGTGCCAGCAGGAATGCGGGGGGGGCTTACGACAATGAGCAGTTCTTC.